This TCR beta chain was identified in a study of cytomegalovirus exposure and HLA in healthy donors. As for the study in general: For the roughly 400 genotyped donors, around 76% fell within the Caucasian-associated ancestry cluster.

CDR1 and CDR2 (germline): SGDLS, YYNGEE. Losses at the gene ends were 4 bases for V and 7 bases for J; bases not matched to a gene: 6. This CDR3 comprises 14 residues. Regarding the study as a whole: Association with HLA alleles at 0.05 false discovery rate was found for 17,000 or so TCR beta sequences in a later analysis. Upon later analysis, HLA-associated TCR beta chains proved more clonally expanded than other, equally common chains. In an earlier analysis, in roughly 580 donors, most V segments appeared productive either ~87% or ~30% of the time.

Primers included in the PCR were 60 Vbeta and 13 Jbeta primers. This table comes from immunoSEQ multiplex PCR, and its TCRdb copy is limited to in-frame clones, with some not included. Of over 75,000 clones in the sample, about three quarters were seen once. Regarding this clone: Its specificity is not known.

The sequence was obtained from a man aged 55 to 70 in good health and CMV-seropositive. The chain joins TRBV9 to TRBJ2-1, with 9 nucleotides matching TRBD1. The sequencing input was PBMCs. As DNA, the CDR3 is TGTGCCAGCAGCTCTGGACAGGGGTCAAATGAGCAGTTCTTC. It yields the protein CASSSGQGSNEQFF.